The rows below give T cell receptor beta chains drawn from one sample of a study of response to subunit inactivated influenza vaccine. TCRdb reprocessed the RT-PCR reads via MiXCR and lists one record per CDR3 protein. This sample yields 530,000 or so distinct CDR3 sequences, of which roughly 27% are seen a single time; 1.9% belongs to the top ten. Sequencing used CD4+ T cells sorted from PBMCs, obtained 5 to 6 days after vaccination. These receptors originate from a man between 45 and 60 years old who received an inactivated influenza vaccine. CDR3s include the opening cysteine and the closing phenylalanine or tryptophan. A D gene is named only where the DNA matches it firmly. Rows may omit the clone size; those that give it use once, few, many or a size class.

once | TRBD1 | TRBJ2-5 | TRBV10-3 | CATQGTRETQYF | TGTGCCACACAGGGGACGAGAGAGACCCAGTACTTC
NA | NA | TRBJ2-5 | TRBV5-1 | CARSLAPRQTQYF | TGCGCCCGCAGCTTGGCTCCCAGACAGACCCAGTACTTC
NA | NA | TRBJ2-5 | TRBV20-1 | CSARDSLAGETQYF | TGCAGTGCTAGAGATTCACTAGCTGGAGAGACCCAGTACTTC
NA | NA | TRBJ1-2 | TRBV6-2/TRBV6-3 | CASSDVGRAYGYTF | TGTGCCAGCAGCGATGTGGGGAGGGCCTATGGCTACACCTTC
NA | NA | TRBJ2-1 | TRBV28 | CASSSFRGGFF | TGTGCCAGCAGTTCCTTCCGAGGCGGGTTCTTC
NA | NA | TRBJ1-1 | TRBV4-3 | CASSQVGGAAEDFF | TGCGCCAGCAGCCAAGTAGGGGGGGCCGCTGAAGATTTCTTT
many | NA | TRBJ1-3 | TRBV12-3/TRBV12-4 | CASSSTTTSSGNTIYF | TGTGCCAGCAGCTCGACGACAACCAGCTCTGGAAACACCATATATTTT
few | TRBD1 | TRBJ1-6 | TRBV7-9 | CASSRTGFESPLHF | TGTGCCAGCAGCCGGACAGGGTTTGAATCACCCCTCCACTTT
few | NA | TRBJ1-5 | TRBV30 | CAWSDPDQPQHF | TGTGCCTGGAGTGACCCGGATCAGCCCCAGCATTTT
few | NA | TRBJ2-5 | TRBV20-1 | CSAAGQETQYF | TGCAGTGCAGCAGGTCAAGAGACCCAGTACTTC
NA | NA | TRBJ2-2 | TRBV7-2 | CASSLGGLAGELFF | TGTGCCAGCAGCTTAGGAGGGTTGGCCGGGGAGCTGTTTTTT
few | NA | TRBJ2-3 | TRBV7-2 | CASSLAGLQGTDTQYF | TGTGCCAGCAGCTTAGCGGGCCTACAGGGAACAGATACGCAGTATTTT
NA | NA | TRBJ2-2 | TRBV7-9 | CASSNRDKNTGELFF | TGTGCCAGCAGCAACCGGGACAAGAACACCGGGGAGCTGTTTTTT
few | TRBD2 | TRBJ2-1 | TRBV10-3 | CAINHLAGGDGEQFF | TGTGCCATCAATCACCTAGCGGGAGGGGATGGTGAGCAGTTCTTC
few | TRBD1 | TRBJ1-5 | TRBV20-1 | CSATGQGAGRSQPQHF | TGCAGTGCTACAGGACAGGGGGCCGGCAGGAGTCAGCCCCAGCATTTT
NA | TRBD2 | TRBJ2-2 | TRBV4-3 | CASSQDPGSGANTGELFF | TGCGCCAGCAGCCAAGATCCTGGTAGCGGGGCGAACACCGGGGAGCTGTTTTTT
NA | NA | TRBJ2-5 | TRBV29-1 | CSARVFQETQYF | TGCAGCGCCAGGGTTTTCCAAGAGACCCAGTACTTC
few | TRBD1 | TRBJ1-5 | TRBV10-1 | CASSDSDRGQPQHF | TGCGCCAGCAGTGACTCGGACAGGGGTCAGCCCCAGCATTTT
few | TRBD2 | TRBJ2-7 | TRBV7-6 | CASSFQAGFYEQYF | TGTGCCAGCAGCTTTCAAGCGGGGTTCTACGAGCAGTACTTC
NA | TRBD2 | TRBJ2-5 | TRBV7-2 | CGSSLKAGDAETQYF | TGTGGCAGCAGCTTAAAAGCGGGAGACGCAGAGACCCAGTACTTC
NA | NA | TRBJ1-4 | TRBV20-1 | CSGSRGQEKLFF | TGCAGTGGATCCCGGGGGCAGGAAAAACTGTTTTTT
NA | NA | TRBJ2-7 | TRBV18 | CASSPNREGEQYF | TGTGCCAGCTCACCGAACAGGGAAGGGGAGCAGTACTTC
NA | TRBD1 | TRBJ2-7 | TRBV6-2/TRBV6-3 | CASRPGTGLTYEQYF | TGTGCCAGCAGACCCGGGACAGGGCTTACCTACGAGCAGTACTTC
NA | NA | TRBJ2-7 | TRBV10-3 | CAISDSIRQSYEQYF | TGTGCCATCAGTGATTCTATAAGGCAGTCCTACGAGCAGTACTTC
NA | NA | TRBJ2-3 | TRBV6-5 | CASSSSTTTDTQYF | TGTGCCAGCAGTTCCTCGACTACTACAGATACGCAGTATTTT
NA | TRBD1 | TRBJ2-5 | TRBV5-1 | CASSVTGGTETQYF | TGCGCCAGCAGCGTGACAGGGGGCACGGAGACCCAGTACTTC
few | NA | TRBJ2-1 | TRBV7-2 | CASSPGPGEQFF | TGTGCCAGCAGTCCGGGACCGGGTGAGCAGTTCTTC
NA | TRBD2 | TRBJ2-7 | TRBV20-1 | CSAIGTTSYEQYF | TGCAGTGCTATTGGGACTACCAGCTACGAGCAGTACTTC
NA | NA | TRBJ2-1 | TRBV6-2/TRBV6-3 | CASSYSMDVQEYNEQFF | TGTGCCAGCAGTTACTCGATGGACGTACAGGAGTACAATGAGCAGTTCTTC
few | NA | TRBJ2-1 | TRBV4-3 | CASSQDPFSLRVSYNEQFF | TGCGCCAGCAGCCAAGATCCCTTCTCACTAAGGGTCTCCTACAATGAGCAGTTCTTC
few | NA | TRBJ2-3 | TRBV5-1 | CASSGDGDTQYF | TGCGCCAGCAGCGGGGACGGAGATACGCAGTATTTT
NA | TRBD1 | TRBJ1-4 | TRBV11-2 | CASSPDRFYEKLFF | TGTGCCAGCAGCCCGGACAGGTTCTATGAAAAACTGTTTTTT